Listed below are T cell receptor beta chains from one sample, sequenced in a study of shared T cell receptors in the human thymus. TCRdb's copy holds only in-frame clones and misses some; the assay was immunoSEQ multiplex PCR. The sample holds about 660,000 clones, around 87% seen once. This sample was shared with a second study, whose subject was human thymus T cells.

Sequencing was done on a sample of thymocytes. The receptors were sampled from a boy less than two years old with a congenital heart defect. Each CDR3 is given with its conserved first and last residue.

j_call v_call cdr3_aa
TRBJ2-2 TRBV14 CASSQPGQAGELFF
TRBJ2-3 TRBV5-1 CASSSTGLAGSSTDTQYF
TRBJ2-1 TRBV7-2 CASSLVYRGGAVNEQFF
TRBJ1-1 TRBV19 CASSIRQGSAIMNTEAFF
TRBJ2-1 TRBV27 CASSFKTGYNEQFF
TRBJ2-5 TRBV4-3 CASSQVGVGGAGETQYF
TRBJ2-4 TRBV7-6 CASSLGQGGKNIQYF
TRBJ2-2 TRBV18 CASSPRTGTGELFF
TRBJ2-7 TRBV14 CASSQDFARDSPYEQYF
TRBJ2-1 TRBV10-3 CAISESKGTANEQFF
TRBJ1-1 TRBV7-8 CASSPADSWNTEAFF
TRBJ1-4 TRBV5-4 CASSLSGANEKLFF
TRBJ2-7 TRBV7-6 CASSLAPITGAYEQYF
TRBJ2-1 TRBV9 CASSKGTGYTSEQFF
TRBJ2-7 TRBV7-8 CASTPWTSLYEQYF
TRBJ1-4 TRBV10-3 CAISGGQTPTNEKLFF
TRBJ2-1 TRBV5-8 CASSTGTSGGYNEQFF
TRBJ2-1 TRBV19 CASSEPGTSGGAANEQFF
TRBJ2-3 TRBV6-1 CASSGGTSGSTDTQYF
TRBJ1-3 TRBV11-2 CASSKAGTGANSGNTIYF